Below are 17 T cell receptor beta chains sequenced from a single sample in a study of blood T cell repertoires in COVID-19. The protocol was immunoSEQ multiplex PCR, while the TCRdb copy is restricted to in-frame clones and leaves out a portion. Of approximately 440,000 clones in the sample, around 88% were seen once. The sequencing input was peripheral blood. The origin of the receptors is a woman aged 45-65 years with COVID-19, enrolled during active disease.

The CDR3 DNA follows: TGTGCCAGCAGGGCGGGATTGGTCACAGATACGCAGTATTTT. Residues: CASRAGLVTDTQYF. This chain uses TRBV6-5 with TRBJ2-3, with D tentatively TRBD2 (6 bases). CDR3 length equals 14 residues. The germline CDR1 and CDR2 sequences are MNHEY and SVGAGI. V shed 6 bases and J shed 2 bases, with 12 bases lying between them.

CDR3 DNA sequence: TGTGCCAGCAGTTTTGGACTAGCGGGGGGTCTTGCAGATACGCAGTATTTT. Its translation: CASSFGLAGGLADTQYF. This chain links TRBV27 with TRBJ2-3; 14 bases match TRBD2. This CDR3 has 17 residues. V shed 3 bases, J shed 4 bases, and the junction held 6 bases outside the gene matches. Germline V gives CDR1 MNHEY, CDR2 SMNVEV (reference sequence).

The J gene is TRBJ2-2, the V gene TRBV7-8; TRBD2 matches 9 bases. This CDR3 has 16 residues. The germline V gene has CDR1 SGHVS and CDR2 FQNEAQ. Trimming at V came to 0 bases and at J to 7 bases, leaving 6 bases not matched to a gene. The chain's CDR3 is CASSLASGGWVGELFF. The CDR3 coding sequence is TGTGCCAGCAGCTTAGCTAGCGGGGGATGGGTCGGGGAGCTGTTTTTT.

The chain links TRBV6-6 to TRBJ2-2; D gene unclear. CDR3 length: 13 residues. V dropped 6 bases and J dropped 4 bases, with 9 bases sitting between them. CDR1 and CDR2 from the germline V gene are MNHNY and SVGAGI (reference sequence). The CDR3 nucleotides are TGTGCCAGCAGATCAGCGAGCACCGGGGAGCTGTTTTTT. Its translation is CASRSASTGELFF.

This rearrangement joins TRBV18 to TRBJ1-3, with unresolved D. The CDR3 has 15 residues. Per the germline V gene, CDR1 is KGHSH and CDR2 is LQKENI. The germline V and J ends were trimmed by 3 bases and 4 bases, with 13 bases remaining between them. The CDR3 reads CASSPNPGVGNTIYF. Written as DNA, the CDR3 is TGTGCCAGCTCACCCAACCCGGGAGTAGGAAACACCATATATTTT.

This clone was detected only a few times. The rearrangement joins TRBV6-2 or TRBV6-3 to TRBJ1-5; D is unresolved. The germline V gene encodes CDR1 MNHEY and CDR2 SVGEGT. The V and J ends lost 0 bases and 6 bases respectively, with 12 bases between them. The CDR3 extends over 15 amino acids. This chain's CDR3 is CASSYSSRFGQPQHF. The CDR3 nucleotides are TGTGCCAGCAGTTACTCGTCGCGGTTTGGTCAGCCCCAGCATTTT.

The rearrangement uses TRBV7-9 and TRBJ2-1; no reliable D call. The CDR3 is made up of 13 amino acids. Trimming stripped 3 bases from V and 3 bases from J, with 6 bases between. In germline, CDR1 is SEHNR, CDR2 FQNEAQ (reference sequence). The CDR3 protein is CASSLNSYNEQFF. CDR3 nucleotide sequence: TGTGCCAGCAGCTTGAACAGCTACAATGAGCAGTTCTTC.

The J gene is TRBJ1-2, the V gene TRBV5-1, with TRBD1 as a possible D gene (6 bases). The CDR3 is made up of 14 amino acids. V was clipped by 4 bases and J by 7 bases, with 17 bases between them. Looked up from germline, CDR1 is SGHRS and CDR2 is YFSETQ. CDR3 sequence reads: CASSTLEGGFGYTF. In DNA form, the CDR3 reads TGCGCCAGCAGCACCCTGGAAGGGGGATTTGGCTACACCTTC.

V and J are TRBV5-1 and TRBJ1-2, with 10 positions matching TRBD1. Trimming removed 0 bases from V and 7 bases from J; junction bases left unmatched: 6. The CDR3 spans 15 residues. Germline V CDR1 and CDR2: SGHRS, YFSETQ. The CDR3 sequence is CASSLADRGVSGYTF. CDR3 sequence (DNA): TGCGCCAGCAGCTTGGCGGACAGGGGGGTTAGTGGCTACACCTTC.

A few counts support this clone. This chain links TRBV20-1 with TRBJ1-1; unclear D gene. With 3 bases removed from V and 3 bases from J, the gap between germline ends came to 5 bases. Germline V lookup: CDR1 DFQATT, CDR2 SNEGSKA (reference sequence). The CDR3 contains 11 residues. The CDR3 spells CSARSDTEAFF. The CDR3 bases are TGCAGTGCTAGGTCAGACACTGAAGCTTTCTTT.

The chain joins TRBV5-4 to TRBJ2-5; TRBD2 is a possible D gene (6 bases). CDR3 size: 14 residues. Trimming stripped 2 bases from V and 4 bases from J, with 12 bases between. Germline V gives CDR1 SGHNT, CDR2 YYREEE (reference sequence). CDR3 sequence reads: CASSLGGFGETQYF. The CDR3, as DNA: TGTGCCAGCAGCTTAGGAGGGTTCGGAGAGACCCAGTACTTC. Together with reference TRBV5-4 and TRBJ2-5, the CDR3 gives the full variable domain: ETGVTQSPTHLIKTRGQQVTLRCSSQSGHNTVSWYQQALGQGPQFIFQYYREEENGRGNFPPRFSGLQFPNYSSELNVNALELDDSALYLCASSLGGFGETQYFGPGTRLLVL.

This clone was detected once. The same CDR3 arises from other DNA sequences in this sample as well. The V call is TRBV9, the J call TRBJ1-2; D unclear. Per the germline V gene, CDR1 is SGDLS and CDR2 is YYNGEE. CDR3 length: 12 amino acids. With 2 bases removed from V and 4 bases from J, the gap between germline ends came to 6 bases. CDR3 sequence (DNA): TGTGCCAGCAGCGTCGGCGGCTATGGCTACACCTTC. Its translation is CASSVGGYGYTF.

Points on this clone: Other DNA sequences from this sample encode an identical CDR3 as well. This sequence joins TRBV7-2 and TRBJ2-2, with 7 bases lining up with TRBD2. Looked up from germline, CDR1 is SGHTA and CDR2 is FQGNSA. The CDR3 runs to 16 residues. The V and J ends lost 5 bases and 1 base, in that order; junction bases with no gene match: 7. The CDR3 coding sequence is TGTGCCAGCAGCCCCCGTGGCGGGGGGAACACCGGGGAGCTGTTTTTT. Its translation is CASSPRGGGNTGELFF.

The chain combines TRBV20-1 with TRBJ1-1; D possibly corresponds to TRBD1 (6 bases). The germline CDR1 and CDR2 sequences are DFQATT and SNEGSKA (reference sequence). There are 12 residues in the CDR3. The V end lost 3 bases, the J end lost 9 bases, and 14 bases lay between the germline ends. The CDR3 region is CSASQWGRQAFF. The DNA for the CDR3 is TGCAGTGCTAGTCAATGGGGGCGGCAAGCTTTCTTT.

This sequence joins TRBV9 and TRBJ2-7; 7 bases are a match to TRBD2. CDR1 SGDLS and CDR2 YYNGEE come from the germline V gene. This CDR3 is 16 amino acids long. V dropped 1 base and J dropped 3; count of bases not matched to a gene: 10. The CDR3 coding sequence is TGTGCCAGCAGCGTAAGTGGGGCTAGCGGTCTCTACGAGCAGTACTTC. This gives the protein CASSVSGASGLYEQYF.

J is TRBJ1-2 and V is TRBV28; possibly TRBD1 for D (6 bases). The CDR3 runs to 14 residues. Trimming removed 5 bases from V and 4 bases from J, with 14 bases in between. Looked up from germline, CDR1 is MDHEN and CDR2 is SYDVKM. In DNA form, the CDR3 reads TGTGCCAGCAGTGAACAGGGCAAAACCTATGGCTACACCTTC. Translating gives CASSEQGKTYGYTF.

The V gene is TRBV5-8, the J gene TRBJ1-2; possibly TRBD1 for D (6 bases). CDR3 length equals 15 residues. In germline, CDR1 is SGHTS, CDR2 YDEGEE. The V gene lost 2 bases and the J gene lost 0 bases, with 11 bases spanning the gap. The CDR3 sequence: CASSFGQSANYGYTF. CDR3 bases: TGTGCCAGCAGCTTCGGACAGTCAGCTAACTATGGCTACACCTTC.